A selection of T cell receptor beta chains follows, all from one sample in a study of CD8+CD57+ T cells in acquired aplastic anemia. TCRdb reprocessed the reads via MiXCR and lists one record per CDR3 protein. The sample has 150,000 to 200,000 distinct CDR3 sequences, roughly 65% seen once. Sample: sorted CD4+, CD8+, or CD8+CD57+ T cells (not recorded which) from PBMCs. These receptors were collected from a human donor with aplastic anemia. Both conserved end residues are part of each CDR3. D genes are given only for firm matches. A row's size may be missing; if present it is once, few, many or a size class.

TRBJ2-1,TRBV24-1,NA,NA,TGTGCCACCAGTTCAAATCACAGGGACGATGAGCAGTTCTTC,CATSSNHRDDEQFF
TRBJ2-7,TRBV4-2,many,NA,TGTGCCAGCAGCCAAGTGGCAGAGGGGCTCTACGAGCAGTACTTC,CASSQVAEGLYEQYF
TRBJ2-6,TRBV27,many,NA,TGTGCCAGCAGTGTGACAGGGGCCAACGTCCTGACTTTC,CASSVTGANVLTF
TRBJ2-3,TRBV10-3,NA,NA,TGTGCCATCTCAATAGGGGATCGAGATACGCAGTATTTT,CAISIGDRDTQYF
TRBJ1-1,TRBV19,many,NA,TGTACCAGCACGGGTGGGACTGAAGCTTTCTTT,CTSTGGTEAFF
TRBJ2-1,TRBV7-2,NA,NA,TGTGCCAGCAGCAGATTAGCGGACCCCTACAATGAGCAGTTCTTC,CASSRLADPYNEQFF
TRBJ2-2,TRBV5-1,NA,NA,TGCGCCAGCAAGAACCCCACCGGGGAGCTGTTTTTT,CASKNPTGELFF
TRBJ1-2,TRBV29-1,NA,TRBD1,TGCAGCGTTGAAGAGTGGACAGGGACCAACTATGGCTACACCTTC,CSVEEWTGTNYGYTF
TRBJ2-2,TRBV7-8,many,NA,TGTGCCAGCAGCTTAACGACGGGGAACACCGGGGAGCTGTTTTTT,CASSLTTGNTGELFF
TRBJ2-7,TRBV15,NA,NA,TGTGCCACCAGCACCCAAGTATTGGCAGTGATGTACTTC,CATSTQVLAVMYF
TRBJ2-2,TRBV24-1,once,TRBD2,TGTGCCACCAGTGATTCGGGGACTAGCGGGGGGGGTCGGTCGACCGGGGAGCTGTTTTTT,CATSDSGTSGGGRSTGELFF
TRBJ1-1,TRBV10-2,NA,NA,TGCGCCAGCAGTGAGTTCGGGAGCCCGGGCACTGAAGCTTTCTTT,CASSEFGSPGTEAFF
TRBJ2-7,TRBV7-8,NA,TRBD2,TGTGCCAGCAGCAGGACTAGCGGACCCTACGAGCAGTACTTC,CASSRTSGPYEQYF
TRBJ2-7,TRBV2,NA,NA,TGTGCCAGCTCGGGGGCCCGCTACGAGCAGTACTTC,CASSGARYEQYF
TRBJ1-2,TRBV2,once,TRBD1,TGTGCCAGCAGTCCGGACAGGGGGCAAGGCTACACCTTC,CASSPDRGQGYTF
TRBJ1-4,TRBV15,once,TRBD1,TGTGCCACCCGGGACAGGGAAAAACTGTTTTTT,CATRDREKLFF
TRBJ2-1,TRBV11-2,many,NA,TGTGCCAGCAGCTGGAGGCAGTTCAATGAGCAGTTCTTC,CASSWRQFNEQFF
TRBJ2-5,TRBV7-6,NA,TRBD2,TGTGCCAGCAGCTTATATGAACTAGCGGGGGGGAGAGAGACCCAGTACTTC,CASSLYELAGGRETQYF
TRBJ1-1,TRBV9,NA,TRBD1,TGTGCCAGCAGGGACAGGGGGAACACTGAAGCTTTCTTT,CASRDRGNTEAFF
TRBJ1-2,TRBV6-8,NA,NA,TGTGCCAGCTCCCCAAATTATGGCTACACCTTC,CASSPNYGYTF
TRBJ2-5,TRBV7-9,NA,NA,TGTGCCAGCAGCTTAAAGTTAGGACACGGCGGAGAGACCCAGTACTTC,CASSLKLGHGGETQYF
TRBJ2-3,TRBV6-6,NA,TRBD2,TGTGCCAGCAGCCACGGGACTAGCGGGGGGACCCGCCGCACAGATACGCAGTATTTT,CASSHGTSGGTRRTDTQYF
TRBJ1-4,TRBV7-9,NA,NA,TGTGCCACCAAGAGGTTGGATTTCGAAAAACTGTTTTTT,CATKRLDFEKLFF
TRBJ1-1,TRBV7-2,NA,NA,TGTGCCAGCAGCTTTGGTCAGGGCCCGACCGGAACTGAAGCTTTCTTT,CASSFGQGPTGTEAFF
TRBJ2-7,TRBV7-9,NA,NA,TGTGCCAGCGTGGGCAGCACCTACGAGCAGTACTTC,CASVGSTYEQYF
TRBJ2-2,TRBV7-9,NA,NA,TGTGCCAGCAGCTTAATCAGGGGGGCGCTGTTTTTT,CASSLIRGALFF
TRBJ2-7,TRBV5-1,NA,NA,TGCGCCAGCAGCACCCGGGAGCAGTACTTC,CASSTREQYF
TRBJ1-2,TRBV25-1,once,TRBD1,TGTGCCAGCGCGACAGGGTTCTCTGGCTACACCTTC,CASATGFSGYTF
TRBJ2-7,TRBV20-1,few,NA,TGCAGTGCGCTAGAGATGGGCCTCTACGAGCAGTACTTC,CSALEMGLYEQYF
TRBJ2-3,TRBV6-1,NA,TRBD2,TGTGCCAGTTGGGGGTTAGCGGGACAGTATTTT,CASWGLAGQYF
TRBJ2-7,TRBV11-3,NA,NA,TGTGCCAGCAGCTTACTTCGGGGACGGCCGGAGCAGTACTTC,CASSLLRGRPEQYF
TRBJ2-7,TRBV19,NA,NA,TGCGCCAGCAGCCAGCCTATCGGACGGTCACCCTACGAGCAGTACTTC,CASSQPIGRSPYEQYF
TRBJ1-1,TRBV6-5,once,TRBD1,TGTGCCAGCAGTTACTTGGGACAGGAAGCTTTCTTT,CASSYLGQEAFF
TRBJ1-4,TRBV2,NA,NA,TGTGCCAGCAGTCTAACTGAGGGGAGGCAAAAACTGTTTTTT,CASSLTEGRQKLFF
TRBJ2-5,TRBV15,NA,NA,TGTGCCACCAGCAGAGGACAGCAAGAGACCCAGTACTTC,CATSRGQQETQYF
TRBJ2-5,TRBV7-8,NA,TRBD2,TGTGCCAGCAGCTTAGTGGCGGGGGGCCGGGGGACCCAGTACTTC,CASSLVAGGRGTQYF
TRBJ2-1,TRBV24-1,few,NA,TGTGCCACCAGGACAGGAGCCTCCTACAATGAGCAGTTCTTC,CATRTGASYNEQFF
TRBJ2-2,TRBV18,NA,NA,TGTGCCAGCTCACCATTAGGGGGGGACGCGAACACCGGGGAGCTGTTTTTT,CASSPLGGDANTGELFF
TRBJ1-6,TRBV7-3,NA,NA,TGTGCCAGCAGCTTAACAGACAGGTCACCCCTCCACTTT,CASSLTDRSPLHF
TRBJ1-1,TRBV7-2,NA,NA,TGTGCCAGCAGCTTAGAAAGGGGTAGCACTGAAGCTTTCTTT,CASSLERGSTEAFF
TRBJ1-1,TRBV29-1,many,TRBD1,TGCAGCGTCCAAACCGGACAGGGGTACGCTGAAGCTTTCTTT,CSVQTGQGYAEAFF
TRBJ2-7,TRBV4-1,many,NA,TGCGCCAGCAGCCAAAGTTTGGCAGCGCCCTACGAGCAGTACTTC,CASSQSLAAPYEQYF
TRBJ1-6,TRBV7-6,NA,TRBD1,TGTGCCAGCAGCCCGATGACAGGGGGCAATAATTCACCCCTCCACTTT,CASSPMTGGNNSPLHF
TRBJ2-2,TRBV20-1,once,NA,TGCAGTGCTAGGAGGGGGAGGAGTAAAGGAGCCGGGGAGCTGTTTTTT,CSARRGRSKGAGELFF
TRBJ2-7,TRBV2,NA,NA,TGTGCCAGCAGTGCCGGGGCCTCCTACGAGCAGTACTTC,CASSAGASYEQYF
TRBJ2-1,TRBV7-9,NA,TRBD2,TGTGCCAGCAGCTTTTCGGAGACTAGCGATGAGCAGTTCTTC,CASSFSETSDEQFF
TRBJ1-6,TRBV9,NA,NA,TGTGCCAGCAGCGGGGACCCGGGCCCACCCCTCCACTTT,CASSGDPGPPLHF
TRBJ2-7,TRBV29-1,few,TRBD2,TGCAGCGTTGATAGCGGGAAAAGGGGCGAGCAGTACTTC,CSVDSGKRGEQYF
TRBJ2-7,TRBV29-1,NA,NA,TGCAGCGTTGCCCAGGACAGAAACTCCTACGAGCAGTACTTC,CSVAQDRNSYEQYF
TRBJ2-7,TRBV15,once,NA,TGTGCCACCAGCAGAGTTGGAGCTCACCCAAACTACGAGCAGTACTTC,CATSRVGAHPNYEQYF
TRBJ1-6,TRBV10-3,NA,TRBD1,TGTGCCAGTCTACGTGAGACAGGGCGCTCACCCCTCCACTTT,CASLRETGRSPLHF
TRBJ2-3,TRBV7-3,NA,NA,TGTGCCAGCATTTACCTCGCCCTCACAGATACGCAGTATTTT,CASIYLALTDTQYF